Listed here is a single T cell receptor (beta chain). Antigen specificity is unknown. This entry is derived from a study of tumor-infiltrating lymphocytes in primary liver carcinoma. Study summary: The cohort included men and women aged 30 to 69 years. Study-wide results and caveats: Compared with tumor region pairs, tumor-adjacent and tumor-blood pairs overlapped less. Unsorted bulk samples meant CD4+ and CD8+ repertoires went uncompared. Significantly larger top-250-clone fractions were found in tumors than in blood (p = 0.039).

Germline DNA was extracted too, while blood RNA derived from unsorted whole blood. This CDR3 region has 18 residues. The V gene end was trimmed by 0 bases and the J gene end by 0 bases; junction bases not matched to a gene: 8. Germline V gene data show CDR1 as SEHNR and CDR2 as FQNEAQ (reference sequence). TCR beta cDNA was made from 400 to 500 ng total RNA with a constant-region primer. Libraries of TCR beta came from three nested multiplex PCR rounds with slightly modified ARM-PCR. Each of the first two PCR rounds ran around 10 cycles with TRBV1-TRBV30 forward and C-beta reverse primers. TCRdb called the multiplex PCR reads again in MiXCR, with one record for every CDR3 protein. This sample yields roughly 330,000 distinct CDR3 sequences, of which about 65% are seen a single time; 5% to 6.5% belongs to the top ten.

Specimen: peripheral blood. The genes are TRBV7-9 and TRBJ2-1; 7 bases line up with TRBD2. The TCR was taken from a man aged 35 to 55 with primary liver carcinoma and hepatitis B virus infection. CDR3 bases: TGTGCCAGCAGCTTAGCTCTCTTATGGGGGGGCTCCTACAATGAGCAGTTCTTC. Translation: CASSLALLWGGSYNEQFF.